What follows describes a single T cell receptor (beta chain). Its cognate antigen is unknown. TCRdb reanalysed the RACE reads using MiXCR and keeps one entry per CDR3 protein. The sample lists approximately 90,000 distinct CDR3 sequences, approximately 11% occurring once. Time point reported: patch test 2, 6 weeks after DPC sensitization. Treatment meaning: therapeutic diphenylcyclopropenone sensitization with weekly scalp DPC. This sample was included in a study of human T cells and chemical hapten exposure. Across the whole study: Chiefly women, the patients showed alopecia areata, totalis or universalis. Variation in per-sample TCR yields came mainly from small pooled library volume differences.

Broader study findings: Controls formed significantly fewer large CDR3 similarity clusters than expanded TCRs did.

V was clipped by 4 bases and J by 8 bases, with 12 bases between them. The CDR3 covers 13 residues. In germline, CDR1 is LNHDA, CDR2 SQIVND (reference sequence). The input for sequencing was whole blood, taken in connection with sensitization to the hapten diphenylcyclopropenone (DPC). The chain links TRBV19 to TRBJ2-1; D may be TRBD1 (5 bases). The source of this sequence is a man in his forties with alopecia areata. Some clones in this sample may be carry-over from other donors' samples. The CDR3 loop reads CASSTPGPDEQFF. CDR3 coding DNA: TGTGCCAGTAGTACCCCAGGGCCCGATGAGCAGTTCTTC.